The rows below give T cell receptor beta chains drawn from one sample of a study of radiotherapy plus CTLA-4 blockade in lung cancer. This table comes from immunoSEQ multiplex PCR, and its TCRdb copy is limited to in-frame clones, with some not included. The sample records 55,000 to 65,000 clones, 65% to 85% being singletons. The sequencing used peripheral blood, collected from a patient treated with radiotherapy plus ipilimumab. The receptors stem from a human donor with non-small cell lung cancer who had a complete response to radiotherapy plus ipilimumab. Both conserved end residues are trimmed from each CDR3. The order of the fields is CDR3 protein, V gene, J gene, clone size. A clone size is listed for some rows: how often the clone was seen (once, few, many), or a class if it is expanded.

cdr3_aa: ASFSSPGNTIY
v_call: TRBV5-4
j_call: TRBJ1-3
clone_size: few

cdr3_aa: ASSLGGDGTYEQY
v_call: TRBV7-2
j_call: TRBJ2-7
clone_size: .

cdr3_aa: ASSPGRGDTEAF
v_call: TRBV18
j_call: TRBJ1-1
clone_size: .

cdr3_aa: ASSYVRGALETQY
v_call: TRBV6-5
j_call: TRBJ2-5
clone_size: few

cdr3_aa: ATMRTGPSNQPQH
v_call: TRBV19
j_call: TRBJ1-5
clone_size: .

cdr3_aa: ASSLRPMAREQY
v_call: TRBV5-1
j_call: TRBJ2-7
clone_size: few

cdr3_aa: ASSFLGRTSGGWNTGELF
v_call: TRBV28
j_call: TRBJ2-2
clone_size: .

cdr3_aa: ASSYQVLADSTDTQY
v_call: TRBV4-3
j_call: TRBJ2-3
clone_size: .

cdr3_aa: ASSNRHPGELF
v_call: TRBV6-1
j_call: TRBJ2-2
clone_size: once

cdr3_aa: ASSYNSLINSPLH
v_call: TRBV27
j_call: TRBJ1-6
clone_size: few

cdr3_aa: ASSIQQDGSYEQY
v_call: TRBV19
j_call: TRBJ2-7
clone_size: once

cdr3_aa: ASTGTSGYEQY
v_call: TRBV6-5
j_call: TRBJ2-7
clone_size: .

cdr3_aa: ASSPERNIQY
v_call: TRBV5-5
j_call: TRBJ2-4
clone_size: few

cdr3_aa: ASSALQGIYEQY
v_call: TRBV11-2
j_call: .
clone_size: .

cdr3_aa: ASSGGGNEKLF
v_call: TRBV7-2
j_call: TRBJ1-4
clone_size: few

cdr3_aa: ASRRRGRGNYGYT
v_call: TRBV28
j_call: TRBJ1-2
clone_size: .

cdr3_aa: ASSLRGTGYNEQF
v_call: TRBV5-1
j_call: TRBJ2-1
clone_size: .

cdr3_aa: ASSLDFRETQY
v_call: TRBV5-5
j_call: TRBJ2-5
clone_size: .

cdr3_aa: ATLRSGGRGANVLT
v_call: TRBV7-9
j_call: TRBJ2-6
clone_size: few

cdr3_aa: ASSLGTSGRADETQY
v_call: TRBV7-7
j_call: TRBJ2-5
clone_size: medium-sized

cdr3_aa: ATSRDRGNGELF
v_call: TRBV15
j_call: TRBJ2-2
clone_size: .

cdr3_aa: ASSLEWQGFQETQY
v_call: TRBV19
j_call: TRBJ2-5
clone_size: .